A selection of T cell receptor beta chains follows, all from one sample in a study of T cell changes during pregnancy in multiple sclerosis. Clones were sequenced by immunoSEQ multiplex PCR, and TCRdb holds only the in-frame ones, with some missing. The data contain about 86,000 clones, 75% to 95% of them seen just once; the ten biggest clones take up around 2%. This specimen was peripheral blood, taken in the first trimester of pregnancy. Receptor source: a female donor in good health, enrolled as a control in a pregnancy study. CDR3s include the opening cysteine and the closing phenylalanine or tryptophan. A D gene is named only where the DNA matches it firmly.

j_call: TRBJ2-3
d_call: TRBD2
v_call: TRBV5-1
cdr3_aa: CASSRMGEGSGTDTQYF
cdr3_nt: TGCGCCAGCAGCAGGATGGGGGAGGGTTCAGGCACAGATACGCAGTATTTT

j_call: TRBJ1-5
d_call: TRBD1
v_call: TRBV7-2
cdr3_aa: CASSRQGRSNQPQHF
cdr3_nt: TGTGCCAGCAGCCGACAGGGGAGGAGCAATCAGCCCCAGCATTTT

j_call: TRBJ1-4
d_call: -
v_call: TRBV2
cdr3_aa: CASSPLSGGNEKLFF
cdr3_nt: TGTGCCAGCAGTCCTCTCTCGGGGGGAAATGAAAAACTGTTTTTT

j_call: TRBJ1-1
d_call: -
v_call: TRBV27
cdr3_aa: CASSLVLGGNTEAFF
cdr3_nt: TGTGCCAGCAGTCTGGTCCTAGGCGGCAACACTGAAGCTTTCTTT

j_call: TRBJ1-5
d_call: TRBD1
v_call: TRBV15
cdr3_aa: CATEQGLESNQPQHF
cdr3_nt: TGTGCCACAGAACAGGGGTTGGAGAGCAATCAGCCCCAGCATTTT

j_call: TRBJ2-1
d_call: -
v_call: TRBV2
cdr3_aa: CASISPGVSYNEQFF
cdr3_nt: TGTGCCAGCATTTCGCCGGGAGTTTCCTACAATGAGCAGTTCTTC

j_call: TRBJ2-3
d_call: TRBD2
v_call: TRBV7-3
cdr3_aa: CASSLHPSGVTDTQYF
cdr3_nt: TGTGCCAGCAGCTTACACCCTAGCGGGGTCACAGATACGCAGTATTTT

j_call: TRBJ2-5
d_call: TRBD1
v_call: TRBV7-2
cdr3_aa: CASSPRGYQETQYF
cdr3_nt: TGTGCCAGCAGCCCCAGGGGGTACCAAGAGACCCAGTACTTC

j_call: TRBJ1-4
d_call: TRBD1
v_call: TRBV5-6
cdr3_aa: CASSTEQGASNEKLFF
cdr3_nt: TGTGCCAGCAGCACCGAACAGGGGGCTTCGAATGAAAAACTGTTTTTT

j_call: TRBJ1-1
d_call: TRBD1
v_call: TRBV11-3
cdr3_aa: CASSFRGQGKNTEAFF
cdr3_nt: TGTGCCAGCAGCTTCAGGGGACAGGGGAAGAACACTGAAGCTTTCTTT

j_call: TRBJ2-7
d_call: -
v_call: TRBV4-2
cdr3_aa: CASSRNRGLDPYEQYF
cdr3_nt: TGTGCCAGCAGCCGGAACAGGGGACTCGACCCCTACGAGCAGTACTTC

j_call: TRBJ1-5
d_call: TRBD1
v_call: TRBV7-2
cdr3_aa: CASSWKTGGSQPQHF
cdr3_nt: TGTGCCAGCAGCTGGAAAACAGGGGGGAGTCAGCCCCAGCATTTT

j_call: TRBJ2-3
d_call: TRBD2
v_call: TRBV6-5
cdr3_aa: CASSSTSGDTDTQYF
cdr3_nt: TGTGCCAGCAGTTCGACTAGCGGGGACACAGATACGCAGTATTTT

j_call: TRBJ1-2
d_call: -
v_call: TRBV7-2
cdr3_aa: CASSLGGPDYGYTF
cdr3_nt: TGTGCCAGCAGCCTCGGGGGGCCTGACTATGGCTACACCTTC

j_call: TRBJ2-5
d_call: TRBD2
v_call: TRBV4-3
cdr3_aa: CASSQGSKGLAGQETQYF
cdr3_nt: TGCGCCAGCAGCCAAGGTTCGAAGGGACTAGCGGGGCAAGAGACCCAGTACTTC